Detailed here is one T cell receptor (beta chain). Its antigen is unidentified. This record comes from a study of cytomegalovirus exposure and HLA in healthy donors. General observations from the study: In a later analysis, at a false discovery rate of 0.05, about 17,000 TCR beta sequences matched HLA alleles. From TCR beta sequences, most subjects' HLA-A and HLA-B alleles were reportedly predicted accurately.

The study ran its PCR with 60 Vbeta and 13 Jbeta primers. Profiled with immunoSEQ multiplex PCR; TCRdb holds only in-frame clones, not every one. The profile shows roughly 100,000 clones, about 80% of them singletons. There are 15 residues in the CDR3. Germline CDR1 reads MNHEY; CDR2 reads SVGAGI. V trimming: 8 bases; J trimming: 4 bases; junction bases outside the gene matches: 9. This TCR was recovered from a man aged 25 to 40 in good health and CMV-seronegative. What was sequenced was PBMCs. The rearrangement joins TRBV6-5 to TRBJ2-1; 9 bases are shared with TRBD2. For the CDR3, the DNA is TGTGCCAGCCCCGCACGGACTAGCGATTACAATGAGCAGTTCTTC. Translated, it gives CASPARTSDYNEQFF.